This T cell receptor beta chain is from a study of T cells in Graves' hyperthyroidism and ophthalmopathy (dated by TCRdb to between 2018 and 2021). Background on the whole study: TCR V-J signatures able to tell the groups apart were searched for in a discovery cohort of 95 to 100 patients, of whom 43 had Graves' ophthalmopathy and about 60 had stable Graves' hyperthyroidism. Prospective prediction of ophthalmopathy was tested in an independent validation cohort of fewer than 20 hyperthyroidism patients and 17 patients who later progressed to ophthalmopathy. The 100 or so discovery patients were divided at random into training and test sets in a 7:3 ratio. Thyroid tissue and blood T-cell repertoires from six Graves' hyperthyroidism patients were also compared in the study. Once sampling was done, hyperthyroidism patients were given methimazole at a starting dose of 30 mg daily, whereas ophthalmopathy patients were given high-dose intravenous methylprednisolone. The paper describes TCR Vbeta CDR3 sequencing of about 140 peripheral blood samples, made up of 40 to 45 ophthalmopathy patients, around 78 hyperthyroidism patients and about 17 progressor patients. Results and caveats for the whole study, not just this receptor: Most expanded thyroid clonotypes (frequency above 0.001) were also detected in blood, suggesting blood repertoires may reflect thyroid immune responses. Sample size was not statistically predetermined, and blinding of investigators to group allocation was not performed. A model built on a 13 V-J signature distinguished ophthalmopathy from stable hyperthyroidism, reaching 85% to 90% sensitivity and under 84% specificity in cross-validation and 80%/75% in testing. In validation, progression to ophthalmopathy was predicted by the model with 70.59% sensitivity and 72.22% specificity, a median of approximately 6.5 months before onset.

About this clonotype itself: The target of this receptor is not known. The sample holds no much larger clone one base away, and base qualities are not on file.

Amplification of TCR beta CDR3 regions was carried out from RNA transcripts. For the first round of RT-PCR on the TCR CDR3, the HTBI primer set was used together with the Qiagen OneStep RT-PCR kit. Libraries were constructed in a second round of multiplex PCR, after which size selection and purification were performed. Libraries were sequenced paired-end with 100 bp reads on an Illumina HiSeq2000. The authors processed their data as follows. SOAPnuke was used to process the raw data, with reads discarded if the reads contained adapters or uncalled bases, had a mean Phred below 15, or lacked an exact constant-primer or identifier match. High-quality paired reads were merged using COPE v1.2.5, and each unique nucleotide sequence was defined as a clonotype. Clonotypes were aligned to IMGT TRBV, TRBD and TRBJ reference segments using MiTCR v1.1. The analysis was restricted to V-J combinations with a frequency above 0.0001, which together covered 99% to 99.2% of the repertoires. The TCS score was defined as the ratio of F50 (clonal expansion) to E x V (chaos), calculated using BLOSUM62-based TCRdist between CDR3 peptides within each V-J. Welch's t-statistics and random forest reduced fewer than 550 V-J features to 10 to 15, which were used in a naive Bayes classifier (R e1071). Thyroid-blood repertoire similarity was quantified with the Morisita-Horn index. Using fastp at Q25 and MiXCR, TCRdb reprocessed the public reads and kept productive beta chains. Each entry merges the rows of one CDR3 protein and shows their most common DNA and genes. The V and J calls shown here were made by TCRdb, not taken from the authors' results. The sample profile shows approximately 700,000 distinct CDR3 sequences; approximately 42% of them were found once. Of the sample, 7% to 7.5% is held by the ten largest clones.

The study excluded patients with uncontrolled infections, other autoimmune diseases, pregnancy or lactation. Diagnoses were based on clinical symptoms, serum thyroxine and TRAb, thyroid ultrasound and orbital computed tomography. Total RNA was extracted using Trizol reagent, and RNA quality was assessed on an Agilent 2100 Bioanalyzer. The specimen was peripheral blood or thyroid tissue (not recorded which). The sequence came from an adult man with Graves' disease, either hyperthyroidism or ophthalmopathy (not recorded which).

The nucleotide sequence reads TGTGCCAGCAGCTTCTGGGACACCCATCAAGAGACCCAGTACTTC. Translated, this gives CASSFWDTHQETQYF. The sequence joins TRBV11-2 to TRBJ2-5; tentative D gene TRBD1, with 6 bases matching. From the cysteine up to the phenylalanine, the CDR3 has a length of 15 residues. Left in the record is the CDR3 DNA by itself, 45 bases read in frame from the first base. V gives up 3 bases and J gives up 2 bases, and the segment between their germline ends measures 13 bases. From the germline V gene, CDR1 is SGHAT and CDR2 is FQNNGV.